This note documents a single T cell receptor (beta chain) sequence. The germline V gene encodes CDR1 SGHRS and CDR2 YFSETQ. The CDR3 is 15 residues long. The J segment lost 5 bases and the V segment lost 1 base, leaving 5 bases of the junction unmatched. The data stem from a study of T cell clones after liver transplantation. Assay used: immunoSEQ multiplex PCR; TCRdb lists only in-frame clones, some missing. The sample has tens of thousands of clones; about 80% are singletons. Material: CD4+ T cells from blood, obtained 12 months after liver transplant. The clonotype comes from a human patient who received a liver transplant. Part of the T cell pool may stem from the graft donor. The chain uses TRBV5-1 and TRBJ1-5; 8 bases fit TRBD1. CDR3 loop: CASSLTGGKDQPQHF. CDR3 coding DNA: TGCGCCAGCAGCTTGACAGGGGGAAAGGATCAGCCCCAGCATTTT.